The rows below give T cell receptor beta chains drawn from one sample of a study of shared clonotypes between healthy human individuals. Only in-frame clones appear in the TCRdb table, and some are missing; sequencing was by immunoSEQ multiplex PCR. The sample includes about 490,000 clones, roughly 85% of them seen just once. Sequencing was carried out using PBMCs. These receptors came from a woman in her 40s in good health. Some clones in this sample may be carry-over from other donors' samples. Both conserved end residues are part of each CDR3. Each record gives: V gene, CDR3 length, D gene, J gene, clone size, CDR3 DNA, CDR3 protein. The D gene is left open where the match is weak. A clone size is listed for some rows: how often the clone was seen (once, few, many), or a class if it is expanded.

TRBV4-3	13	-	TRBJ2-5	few	TGCGCCAGCAGCCAAGTTAAGGGGCAGACCCAGTACTTC	CASSQVKGQTQYF
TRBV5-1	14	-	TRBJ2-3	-	TGCGCCAGCAGCTCGTCCAGGGTCCCAGATACGCAGTATTTT	CASSSSRVPDTQYF
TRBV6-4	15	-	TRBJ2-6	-	TGTGCCAGCAGGGACACAGGGTCTGGGGCCAACGTCCTGACTTTC	CASRDTGSGANVLTF
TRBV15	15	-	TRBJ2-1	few	TGTGCCACCAGCAGAGATGGCGGAGGAGGCGGTGAGCAGTTCTTC	CATSRDGGGGGEQFF
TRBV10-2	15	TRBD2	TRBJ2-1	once	TGCGCCAGCAGTGGGCGGGCGGGAGGGACAAATGAGCAGTTCTTC	CASSGRAGGTNEQFF
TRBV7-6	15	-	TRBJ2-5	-	TGTGCCAGCAGCTTAGGGAGACAGGTCCAAGAGACCCAGTACTTC	CASSLGRQVQETQYF
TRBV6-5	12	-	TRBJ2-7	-	TGTGCCAGCAGGGACAGCTTATACGAGCAGTACTTC	CASRDSLYEQYF
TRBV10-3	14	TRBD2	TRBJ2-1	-	TGTGCCACCCAGACTAGCGGGAGAGTCAATGAGCAGTTCTTC	CATQTSGRVNEQFF
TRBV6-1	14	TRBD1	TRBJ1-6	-	TGTGCCAGCGGGGGACAGGGGGCAGGTTCACCCCTCCACTTT	CASGGQGAGSPLHF
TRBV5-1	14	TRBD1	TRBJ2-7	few	TGCGCCAGCAGCCTGGGACAGGGTATCGGCGAGCAGTACTTC	CASSLGQGIGEQYF
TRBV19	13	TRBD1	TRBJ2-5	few	TGTGCCACCGCGGGACAGGGTGTAGGGGCCCAGTACTTC	CATAGQGVGAQYF
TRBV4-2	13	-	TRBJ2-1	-	TGTGCCAGCAGCCAGGGGAACTACAATGAGCAGTTCTTC	CASSQGNYNEQFF
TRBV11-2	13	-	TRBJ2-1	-	TGTGCCAGCAGTTGGAGCTCCTACAATGAGCAGTTCTTC	CASSWSSYNEQFF
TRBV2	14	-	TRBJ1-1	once	TGTGCCAGCAGTTACATTCAAGGGGGCACTGAAGCTTTCTTT	CASSYIQGGTEAFF
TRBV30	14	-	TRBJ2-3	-	TGTGCCTGTGCCGGGCCACTCGGCACAGATACGCAGTATTTT	CACAGPLGTDTQYF
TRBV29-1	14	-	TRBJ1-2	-	TGCAGCGTTGAACGGTCGGTTTCAAACTATGGCTACACCTTC	CSVERSVSNYGYTF
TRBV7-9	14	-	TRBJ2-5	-	TGTGCCCCCACGGGCCACCCGTTCCAAGAGACCCAGTACTTC	CAPTGHPFQETQYF
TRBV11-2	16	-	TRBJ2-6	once	TGTGCCAGCAGCTCGGGACGGGCAAGTGGGGCCAACGTCCTGACTTTC	CASSSGRASGANVLTF
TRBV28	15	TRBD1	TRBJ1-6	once	TGTGCCAGCAGTTTGGGGTACAGGGGTGAATCACCCCTCCACTTT	CASSLGYRGESPLHF
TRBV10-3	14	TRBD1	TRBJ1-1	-	TGTGCCATCAGGGGACAGGGTTCGGGCACTGAAGCTTTCTTT	CAIRGQGSGTEAFF
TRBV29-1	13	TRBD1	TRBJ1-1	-	TGCAGCGCTGCTACTGACAGGGGCACTGAAGCTTTCTTT	CSAATDRGTEAFF
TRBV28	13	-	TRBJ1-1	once	TGTGCCAGCCGCCTAATAATGAACACTGAAGCTTTCTTT	CASRLIMNTEAFF
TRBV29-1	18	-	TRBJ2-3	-	TGCAGCGTTGAAGGAGTACAGGGCTGGGGGACTAGCACAGATACGCAGTATTTT	CSVEGVQGWGTSTDTQYF
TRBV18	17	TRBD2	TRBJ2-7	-	TGTGCCAGCTCACCTCTGCCAGCTAGCGGGAGAACCTACGAGCAGTACTTC	CASSPLPASGRTYEQYF
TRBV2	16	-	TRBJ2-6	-	TGTGCCAGCAGGGGGTTCGGGAACTCTGGGGCCAACGTCCTGACTTTC	CASRGFGNSGANVLTF
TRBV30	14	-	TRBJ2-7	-	TGTGCCTGGAGTGTACTTGGATTCACGTACGAGCAGTACTTC	CAWSVLGFTYEQYF
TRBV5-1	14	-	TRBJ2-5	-	TGCGCCAGCAGCTTGGTTCAACCTCAAGAGACCCAGTACTTC	CASSLVQPQETQYF
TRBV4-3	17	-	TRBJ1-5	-	TGCGCCAGCAGCCAAGAGGTTTGGGGGCTTAGCAATCAGCCCCAGCATTTT	CASSQEVWGLSNQPQHF
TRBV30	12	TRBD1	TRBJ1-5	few	TGTGCCTGGAATGACAGGGGCGGACCCCAGCATTTT	CAWNDRGGPQHF
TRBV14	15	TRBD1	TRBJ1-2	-	TGTGCCAGCAGCTCGGGACAGGTGAGCCACTATGGCTACACCTTC	CASSSGQVSHYGYTF
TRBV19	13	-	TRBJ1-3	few	TGTGCCAGTAGTATAGATCTCTGGAACACCATATATTTT	CASSIDLWNTIYF
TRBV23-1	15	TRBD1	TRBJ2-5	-	TGCGCCAGCAGTCCTCGACAGGGGAAAAGAGAGACCCAGTACTTC	CASSPRQGKRETQYF
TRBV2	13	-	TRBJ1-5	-	TGTGCCAGCAGTGAGGGGGCCAGGCGGCCCCAGCATTTT	CASSEGARRPQHF
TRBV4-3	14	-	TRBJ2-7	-	TGCGCCAGCAGCCAAGATTCTCTTACCTACGAGCAGTACTTC	CASSQDSLTYEQYF
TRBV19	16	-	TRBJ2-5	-	TGTGCCAGTAGTTCGAGGGTCGAGGGAGTCGGAGAGACCCAGTACTTC	CASSSRVEGVGETQYF
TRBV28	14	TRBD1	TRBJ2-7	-	TGTGCCAGCAGCGCAACAGGGGGAACCTACGAGCAGTACTTC	CASSATGGTYEQYF
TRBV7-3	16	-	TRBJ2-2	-	TGTGCCAGCAGCCAGAGTCGGGGGCCGAACACCGGGGAGCTGTTTTTT	CASSQSRGPNTGELFF
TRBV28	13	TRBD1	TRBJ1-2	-	TGTGCCAGCAGTGCAGGGACAGACTATGGCTACACCTTC	CASSAGTDYGYTF
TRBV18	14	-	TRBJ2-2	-	TGTGCCAGCTCACCCAGGGGCGACACCGGGGAGCTGTTTTTT	CASSPRGDTGELFF
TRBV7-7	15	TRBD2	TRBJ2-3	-	TGTGCCAGCAGCTTAGGTCTAGCGGGACCAAATACGCAGTATTTT	CASSLGLAGPNTQYF
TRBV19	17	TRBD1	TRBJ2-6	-	TGTGCCAGTAGACCGACAGGGCTGTTTTCTGGGGCCAACGTCCTGACTTTC	CASRPTGLFSGANVLTF
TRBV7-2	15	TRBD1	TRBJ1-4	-	TGTGCCAGCAGCATAACAGGGGCTTCGTATGAAAAACTGTTTTTT	CASSITGASYEKLFF
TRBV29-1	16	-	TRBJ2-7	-	TGCAGCGTTGAGGTTCCCGGGGGATCAACCACCTACGAGCAGTACTTC	CSVEVPGGSTTYEQYF
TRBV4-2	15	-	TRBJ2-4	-	TGTGCCAGCAGCCAAGATCGGGGAGGCCAAAACATTCAGTACTTC	CASSQDRGGQNIQYF
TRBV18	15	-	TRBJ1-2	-	TGTGCCAGCACAAAAGAAGGGGGGCAACTCTATGGCTACACCTTC	CASTKEGGQLYGYTF
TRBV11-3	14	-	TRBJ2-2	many	TGTGCCAGCAGCTTAGTGTGGAGCACCGGGGAGCTGTTTTTT	CASSLVWSTGELFF
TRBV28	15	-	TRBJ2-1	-	TGTGCCAGCAGTTTGAGTTGGGGGGTACGGAATGAGCAGTTCTTC	CASSLSWGVRNEQFF
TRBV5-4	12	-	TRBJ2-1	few	TGTGCCAGCAGCTTGGGACGAGGTGAGCAGTTCTTC	CASSLGRGEQFF
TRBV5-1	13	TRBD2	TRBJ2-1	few	TGCGCCAGCAGCCCGGGACTAGACTATGAGCAGTTCTTC	CASSPGLDYEQFF
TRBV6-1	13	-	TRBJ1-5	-	TGTGCCAGCAGACAGGGACAAAATCAGCCCCAGCATTTT	CASRQGQNQPQHF
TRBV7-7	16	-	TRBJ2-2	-	TGTGCTAGCAGCTCATCGGGCCGGCCCGAGGCCGGGGAGCTGTTTTTT	CASSSSGRPEAGELFF
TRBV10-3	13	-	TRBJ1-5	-	TGTGCCATCAGGGACAGCCTAGATCAGCCCCAGCATTTT	CAIRDSLDQPQHF
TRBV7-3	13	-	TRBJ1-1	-	TGTGCCAGCAGCTTAACCGAGGGGGCTGAAGCTTTCTTT	CASSLTEGAEAFF
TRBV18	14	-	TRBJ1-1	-	TGTGCCAGCTCGCAGGGAGTAGGGGACACTGAAGCTTTCTTT	CASSQGVGDTEAFF
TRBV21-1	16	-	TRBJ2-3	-	TGTGCCAGCCCCCGGTCAGCGCGGGAGGAAAGAGATACGCAGTATTTT	CASPRSAREERDTQYF
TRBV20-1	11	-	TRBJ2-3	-	TGCAGTGCTAGACTAGAAAATACGCAGTATTTT	CSARLENTQYF